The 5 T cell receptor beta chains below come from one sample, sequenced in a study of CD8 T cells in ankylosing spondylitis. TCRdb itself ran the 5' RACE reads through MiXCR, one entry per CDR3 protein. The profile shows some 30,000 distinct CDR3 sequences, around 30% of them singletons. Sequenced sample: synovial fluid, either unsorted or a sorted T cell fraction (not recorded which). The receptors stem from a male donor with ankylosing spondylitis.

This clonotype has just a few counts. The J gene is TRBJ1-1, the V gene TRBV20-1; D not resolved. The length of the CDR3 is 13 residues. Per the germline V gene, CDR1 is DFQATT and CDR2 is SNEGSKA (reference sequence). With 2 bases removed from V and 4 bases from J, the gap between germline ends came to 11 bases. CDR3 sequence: CSARQDLPTEAFF. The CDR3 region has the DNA TGCAGTGCTAGACAGGATCTACCCACTGAAGCTTTCTTT.

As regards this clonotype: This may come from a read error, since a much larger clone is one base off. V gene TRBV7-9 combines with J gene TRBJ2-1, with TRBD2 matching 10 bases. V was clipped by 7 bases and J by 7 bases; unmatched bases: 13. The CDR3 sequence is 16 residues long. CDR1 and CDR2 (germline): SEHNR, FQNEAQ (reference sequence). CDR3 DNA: TGTGCCAGCAATCCCGCTCTAGCGGGAGTAATGAATGAGCAGTTCTTC. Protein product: CASNPALAGVMNEQFF. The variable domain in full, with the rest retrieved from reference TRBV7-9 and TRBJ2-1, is DTGVSQNPRHKITKRGQNVTFRCDPISEHNRLYWYRQTLGQGPEFLTYFQNEAQLEKSRLLSDRFSAERPKGSFSTLEIQRTEQGDSAMYLCASNPALAGVMNEQFFGPGTRLTVL.

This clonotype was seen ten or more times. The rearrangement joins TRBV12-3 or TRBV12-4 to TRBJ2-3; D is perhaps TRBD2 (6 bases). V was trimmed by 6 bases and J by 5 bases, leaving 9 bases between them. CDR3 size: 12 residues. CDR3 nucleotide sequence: TGTGCCAGCAGAGAGGGAGGAGATACGCAGTATTTT. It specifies CASREGGDTQYF.

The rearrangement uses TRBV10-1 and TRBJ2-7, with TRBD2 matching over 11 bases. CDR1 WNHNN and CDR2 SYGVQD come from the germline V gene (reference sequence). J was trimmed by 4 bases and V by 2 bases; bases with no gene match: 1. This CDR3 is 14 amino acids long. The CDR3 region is CASSETSGSYEQYF. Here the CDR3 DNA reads TGCGCCAGCAGTGAGACTAGCGGGAGTTACGAGCAGTACTTC.

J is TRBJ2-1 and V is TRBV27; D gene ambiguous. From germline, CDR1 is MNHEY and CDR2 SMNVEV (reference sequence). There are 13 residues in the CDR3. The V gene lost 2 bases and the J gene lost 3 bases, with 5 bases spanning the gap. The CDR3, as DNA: TGTGCCAGCAGTTTAAGCAACTACAATGAGCAGTTCTTC. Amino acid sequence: CASSLSNYNEQFF.